A selection of T cell receptor beta chains follows, all from one sample in a study of CD8 T cells in ankylosing spondylitis. TCRdb used MiXCR to reprocess the 5' RACE reads, holding one entry per CDR3 protein. The table records 250,000 or so distinct CDR3 sequences, roughly 25% of them present only once. The sequenced sample was blood, either unsorted or a sorted T cell fraction (not recorded which). The receptors originated from a male donor with ankylosing spondylitis or in good health (not recorded which). The CDR3 runs from the conserved cysteine through the conserved F or W.

>TRBV10-1|TRBJ2-1
CASSELSQPYNEQFF
>TRBV2|TRBJ2-5
CASSEWQGQETQYF
>TRBV4-1|TRBJ2-2
CASSPGTGAANTGELFF
>TRBV12-3/TRBV12-4|TRBJ1-2
CASSRTGVDGGYTF
>TRBV29-1|TRBJ2-5
CSVEEGGGPIGTQYF
>TRBV4-1|TRBJ2-7
CASSQGDRGDYEQYF
>TRBV11-2|TRBJ1-3
CASSGGQLGNTIYF
>TRBV12-3/TRBV12-4|TRBJ2-1
CASCAGGRNEQFF
>TRBV20-1|TRBJ2-7
CSASPAGQSYEQYF
>TRBV20-1|TRBJ2-3
CSAREEYTQYF
>TRBV29-1|TRBJ1-4
CSAGTASNEKLFF
>TRBV12-3/TRBV12-4|TRBJ1-6
CASSLGGRTLHF
>TRBV20-1|TRBJ2-7
CSADKTGSYEQYF
>TRBV12-3/TRBV12-4|TRBJ2-1
CASSPSPLAGGDEQFF
>TRBV11-2|TRBJ2-7
CARSRSYEQYF
>TRBV12-3/TRBV12-4|TRBJ2-1
CASSRGQGAMGEQFF
>TRBV29-1|TRBJ2-7
CSGRDRAYEQYF
>TRBV29-1|TRBJ2-5
CSVGIAGGSQETQYF
>TRBV20-1|TRBJ2-5
CSAREGTSGGEETQYF
>TRBV5-6|TRBJ2-7
CASSLDRRVAFEQYF